Described below is a single T cell receptor (beta chain) sequence and its context. Clones were sequenced by immunoSEQ multiplex PCR, and TCRdb holds only the in-frame ones, with some missing. The repertoire holds about 6,000 clones, with 28% as singletons. The J segment lost 0 bases and the V segment lost 6 bases, leaving 5 bases of the junction unmatched. CDR3 length: 14 residues. Per germline, CDR1 MNHGY and CDR2 SAAAGT. These data are taken from a study of T cells in localized non-small cell lung cancer. This receptor was identified in a female donor of 60 years or more with stage I lung adenocarcinoma. The sequenced sample was lung tumor tissue, obtained before any cancer treatment. The J gene is TRBJ2-7, the V gene TRBV6-8; 7 bases match TRBD2. The CDR3 spells CASRRDYSSYEQYF. The DNA of the CDR3 is TGTGCCAGCAGACGGGACTACAGCTCCTACGAGCAGTACTTC.